The clone carrying this T cell receptor (beta chain) was observed many times. TCRdb independently ran MiXCR on the 5' RACE reads; one entry per CDR3 protein. The data hold around 8,000 distinct CDR3 sequences, with 7.5% to 10% observed a single time. The sample comes from a study of spatial heterogeneity in lung cancer. Trimming cost V 0 bases and J 1 base, with 17 bases left between them. The CDR3 is 18 amino acids. Germline CDR1 and CDR2: SGHRS and YFSETQ. Time point given: sample taken at primary tumor resection. The sample in question was PBMCs, obtained at surgery. This TCR was sampled from a male donor with early-stage non-small cell lung cancer. J is TRBJ1-3 and V is TRBV5-1; D not certain. The chain's CDR3 is CASSLGFGTTQSGNTIYF. The CDR3, as DNA: TGCGCCAGCAGCTTGGGATTCGGTACAACACAGTCTGGAAACACCATATATTTT.